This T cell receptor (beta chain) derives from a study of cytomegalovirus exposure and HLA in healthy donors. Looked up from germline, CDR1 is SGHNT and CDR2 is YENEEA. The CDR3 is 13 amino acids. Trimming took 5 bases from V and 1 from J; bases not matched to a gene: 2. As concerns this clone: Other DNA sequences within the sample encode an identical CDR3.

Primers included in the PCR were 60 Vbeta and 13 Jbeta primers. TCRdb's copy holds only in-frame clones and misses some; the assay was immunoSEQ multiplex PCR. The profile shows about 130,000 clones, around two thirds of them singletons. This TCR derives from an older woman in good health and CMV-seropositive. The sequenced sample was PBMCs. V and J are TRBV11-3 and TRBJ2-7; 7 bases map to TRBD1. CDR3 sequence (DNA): TGTGCCAGCAGCCCGGGACAGTCCTACGAGCAGTACTTC. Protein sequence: CASSPGQSYEQYF.